These 22 T cell receptor beta chains were all obtained from the same sample, sequenced in a study of CD8 T cells in ankylosing spondylitis. General study points: Seemingly characteristic of ankylosing spondylitis blood was a TCR beta motif consisting of several highly homologous variants.

These receptors have no identified antigens. TCRdb independently ran MiXCR on the 5' RACE reads; one entry per CDR3 protein. The sample contains approximately 400,000 distinct CDR3 sequences, approximately 17% of which appear only once. The sequenced material came from blood, either unsorted or a sorted T cell fraction (not recorded which). The receptors were sampled from a male donor with ankylosing spondylitis.

This chain links TRBV20-1 with TRBJ1-1; D call uncertain. V dropped 6 bases and J dropped 11 bases, with 19 bases sitting between them. Germline CDR1 DFQATT, CDR2 SNEGSKA (reference sequence). The CDR3 length is 12 residues. The CDR3 spells CSALAPNQVAFF. The CDR3 coding sequence is TGCAGTGCCCTAGCCCCCAATCAAGTCGCTTTCTTT.

This clonotype was recorded at least ten times. The rearrangement joins TRBV7-2 to TRBJ1-1; D not certain. Germline V CDR1 and CDR2: SGHTA, FQGNSA. CDR3 size: 13 residues. Deletions cut 3 bases from V and 0 bases from J, with 5 bases between. Written as DNA, the CDR3 is TGTGCCAGCAGCTTCAACCTGAACACTGAAGCTTTCTTT. It is translated as CASSFNLNTEAFF. The full variable domain, rest sourced from reference TRBV7-2 and TRBJ1-1, is GAGVSQSPSNKVTEKGKDVELRCDPISGHTALYWYRQSLGQGLEFLIYFQGNSAPDKSGLPSDRFSAERTGGSVSTLTIQRTQQEDSAVYLCASSFNLNTEAFFGQGTRLTVV.

This chain links TRBV12-3 or TRBV12-4 with TRBJ1-5, with D unresolved. V lost 7 bases, J lost 0 bases, and 7 bases lay in between. The CDR3 consists of 13 residues. CDR3 amino acids: CASNTDSNQPQHF. The CDR3 nucleotides read TGTGCCAGCAATACTGATAGCAATCAGCCCCAGCATTTT.

This clonotype was seen only a few times. The chain joins TRBV24-1 to TRBJ2-2; 10 bases align to TRBD2. The CDR3 runs to 16 residues. Germline V CDR1 and CDR2: KGHDR, SFDVKD. Losses at the gene ends were 0 bases for V and 7 bases for J; bases not matched to a gene: 4. Written as DNA, the CDR3 is TGTGCCACCAGTGATTTGGCTAGCGGGAGTGTCGGGGAGCTGTTTTTT. It translates to CATSDLASGSVGELFF.

J is TRBJ2-3 and V is TRBV7-2; either TRBD1 or TRBD2 may supply D (6 bases each). The CDR3 is 15 residues long. V lost 3 bases to trimming and J lost 5 bases, with 15 bases between them. Per germline, CDR1 SGHTA and CDR2 FQGNSA. The CDR3 DNA follows: TGTGCCAGCAGCTTTTATAGCGGAGGGGGAGATACGCAGTATTTT. Its translation is CASSFYSGGGDTQYF.

This chain links TRBV4-2 with TRBJ1-6, with D perhaps matching TRBD1 (5 bases). Trimming shortened V by 6 bases and J by 9 bases, and 18 bases separated the two germline ends. The CDR3 loop spans 15 amino acids. Germline V CDR1 and CDR2: LGHNA, YNFKEQ. CDR3 amino acids: CASRATGVKSSPLHF. CDR3 nucleotides: TGTGCCAGCAGGGCAACGGGGGTCAAGAGTTCACCCCTCCACTTT.

The chain joins TRBV20-1 to TRBJ1-6; TRBD1 is a possible D gene (5 bases). Germline V CDR1 and CDR2: DFQATT, SNEGSKA (reference sequence). Trimming left V 0 bases short and J 6 bases short, with 12 bases between. The CDR3 loop spans 15 amino acids. As DNA, the CDR3 is TGCAGTGCTAGAGATACCCCAGGGTTTAATTCACCCCTCCACTTT. Translation gives CSARDTPGFNSPLHF.

The chain is built from TRBV6-1 and TRBJ1-2; possibly TRBD1 for D (5 bases). The germline gives CDR1 MNHNS, CDR2 SASEGT. The CDR3 has 15 residues. V shed 6 bases and J shed 2 bases, with 16 bases lying between them. This chain's CDR3 is CASRPGRATNYGYTF. The CDR3 coding sequence is TGTGCCAGCAGGCCGGGACGAGCCACCAACTATGGCTACACCTTC.

The chain couples TRBV7-6 to TRBJ1-4, with D possibly being TRBD1 (5 bases). V was pared by 4 bases and J by 8 bases, with 8 bases between. Germline V gene data show CDR1 as SGHVS and CDR2 as FNYEAQ. The CDR3 runs 12 residues. The CDR3: CASSSGREKLFF. The CDR3 region has the DNA TGTGCCAGCAGCTCGGGACGAGAAAAACTGTTTTTT. Complete variable domain (other parts from reference TRBV7-6 and TRBJ1-4): GAGVSQSPRYKVTKRGQDVALRCDPISGHVSLYWYRQALGQGPEFLTYFNYEAQQDKSGLPNDRFSAERPEGSISTLTIQRTEQRDSAMYRCASSSGREKLFFGSGTQLSVL.

This chain links TRBV16 with TRBJ1-1; D gene ambiguous. Looked up from germline, CDR1 is KGHSY and CDR2 is FQNENV. Trimming took off 4 bases at V and 4 bases at J, with 10 bases between the two ends. The CDR3 has 13 amino acids. In DNA, the CDR3 is TGTGCCAGCAGCCGATATAAAGCCACTGAAGCTTTCTTT. This translates into CASSRYKATEAFF.

The chain carries TRBV7-2 and TRBJ2-7; TRBD1 matches at 10 bases. The CDR3 covers 16 residues. V lost 0 bases to trimming and J lost 2 bases; unmatched junction nucleotides: 4. Germline CDR1 and CDR2: SGHTA and FQGNSA. This chain's CDR3 is CASSLAAGTGAYEQYF. The CDR3 DNA sequence: TGTGCCAGCAGCTTAGCGGCGGGGACAGGGGCCTACGAGCAGTACTTC. Filled out from reference TRBV7-2 and TRBJ2-7, the complete variable domain reads GAGVSQSPSNKVTEKGKDVELRCDPISGHTALYWYRQSLGQGLEFLIYFQGNSAPDKSGLPSDRFSAERTGGSVSTLTIQRTQQEDSAVYLCASSLAAGTGAYEQYFGPGTRLTVT.

The genes are TRBV20-1 and TRBJ1-1, with D uncertain. Germline V gene sequence: CDR1 DFQATT, CDR2 SNEGSKA (reference sequence). The CDR3 totals 11 residues. The CDR3 nucleotides are TGCAGAGCGTCCGCCAACACTGAAGCTTTCTTT. Translated, it gives CRASANTEAFF.

This clonotype occurred a few times. The chain uses TRBV10-3 and TRBJ1-5, with 7 bases that match TRBD1. J lost 3 bases, V lost 4 bases, and 12 bases had no gene match. CDR3 length: 17 residues. Germline values: CDR1 ENHRY, CDR2 SYGVKD. CDR3 DNA sequence: TGTGCCATCAGTGCTGAGGGGGCCCCGGACTACAATCAGCCCCAGCATTTT. Protein sequence: CAISAEGAPDYNQPQHF.

V is TRBV2 and J is TRBJ1-6; TRBD1 is a possible D gene (6 bases). Trimming shortened V by 10 bases and J by 7 bases, and 14 bases separated the two germline ends. Germline V lookup: CDR1 SNHLY, CDR2 FYNNEI. This CDR3 region has 13 residues. In DNA, the CDR3 is TGTGCCACCTCCTTGACAGGCAATTCACCCCTCCACTTT. It encodes CATSLTGNSPLHF.

The V call is TRBV20-1, the J call TRBJ1-5; D is unresolved. Trimming cost V 3 bases and J 0 bases, with 12 bases left between them. In germline, CDR1 is DFQATT, CDR2 SNEGSKA (reference sequence). The CDR3 sequence is 15 residues long. CDR3 residues: CSARDPTGSNQPQHF. As DNA, the CDR3 is TGCAGTGCTAGGGATCCAACGGGTAGCAATCAGCCCCAGCATTTT.

The chain carries TRBV20-1 and TRBJ2-5; a weak D match, TRBD2 (5 bases). The V gene lost 5 bases and the J gene lost 2 bases, with 12 bases spanning the gap. The CDR3 has 13 amino acids. Germline V gene data show CDR1 as DFQATT and CDR2 as SNEGSKA (reference sequence). The CDR3 spells CSAESERQETQYF. As DNA, the CDR3 is TGCAGTGCTGAGTCAGAGCGGCAAGAGACCCAGTACTTC.

The V call is TRBV5-5, the J call TRBJ1-2, with TRBD1 as a possible D gene (5 bases). The CDR3 is 13 residues long. Trimming cost V 4 bases and J 6 bases, with 13 bases left between them. Germline V CDR1 and CDR2: SGHKS, YYEKEE (reference sequence). CDR3 nucleotides: TGTGCCAGCAGCGGGGTGGGGACCGATGGCTACACCTTC. Its protein product is CASSGVGTDGYTF.

V is TRBV12-3 or TRBV12-4 and J is TRBJ1-4; D ambiguous. This CDR3 spans 13 amino acids. Trimming left V 6 bases short and J 15 bases short, with 20 bases between. The CDR3 protein is CASSPIGTHGMFF. The CDR3 DNA follows: TGTGCCAGCAGCCCAATCGGAACCCATGGGATGTTTTTT.

This clonotype has ten or more counts. The chain is built from TRBV12-3 or TRBV12-4 and TRBJ2-2; 10 nucleotides match TRBD2. CDR3 size: 17 residues. Losses at the gene ends were 3 bases for V and 0 bases for J; bases not matched to a gene: 4. The CDR3 DNA sequence: TGTGCCAGCAGTTTCAGCGGGAGGGCCACGAACACCGGGGAGCTGTTTTTT. Encoded protein: CASSFSGRATNTGELFF.

The chain is built from TRBV7-2 and TRBJ2-1; a weak D match, TRBD1 (5 bases). This CDR3 is 15 amino acids long. CDR1 SGHTA and CDR2 FQGNSA come from the germline V gene. Trimming left V 2 bases short and J 1 base short, with 9 bases between. The CDR3 nucleotides are TGTGCCAGCAGCTTACAGGGTCTTTCCTACAATGAGCAGTTCTTC. Its translation: CASSLQGLSYNEQFF.

A few counts support this clonotype. The rearrangement uses TRBV21-1 and TRBJ2-3; the table's D call of TRBD2 was not tested on the DNA. TRBV21-1 is tagged as a pseudogene. CDR3 length: 15 amino acids. In DNA form, the CDR3 reads TGTGCCAGCATGGCACTAGGGGGGGTGCCGGATACGCAGTATTTT. Translation: CASMALGGVPDTQYF.

The V call is TRBV7-9, the J call TRBJ2-7; maybe TRBD1 (5 bases). Trimming shortened V by 7 bases and J by 5 bases, and 15 bases separated the two germline ends. The CDR3 spans 13 residues. Per germline, CDR1 SEHNR and CDR2 FQNEAQ (reference sequence). The CDR3 region has the DNA TGTGCCAGCACCCAGGGTATTCAGCACGAGCAGTACTTC. This gives the protein CASTQGIQHEQYF.